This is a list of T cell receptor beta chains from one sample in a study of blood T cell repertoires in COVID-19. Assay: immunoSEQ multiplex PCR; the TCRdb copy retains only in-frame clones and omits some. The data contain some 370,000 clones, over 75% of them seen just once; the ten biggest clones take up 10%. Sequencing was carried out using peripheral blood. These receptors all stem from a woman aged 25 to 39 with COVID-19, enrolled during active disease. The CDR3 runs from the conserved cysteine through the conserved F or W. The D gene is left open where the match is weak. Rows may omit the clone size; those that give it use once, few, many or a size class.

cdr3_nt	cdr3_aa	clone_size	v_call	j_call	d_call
TGTGCCAGCAGTTCCCCCCCGGGCAGGAGGGGCTACACCTTC	CASSSPPGRRGYTF	NA	TRBV28	TRBJ1-2	NA
TGCGCCAGCACATCAGGGCCGTACGAGCAGTACTTC	CASTSGPYEQYF	NA	TRBV10-2	TRBJ2-7	NA
TGTGCCTGGAGTGTAGCTCGCTCCTACGAGCAGTACTTC	CAWSVARSYEQYF	NA	TRBV30	TRBJ2-7	NA
TGTGCCAGCAGAACTATAGATACGCAGTATTTT	CASRTIDTQYF	NA	TRBV11-2	TRBJ2-3	NA
TGTGCCAGCAGCTCCCCGCTCGGGCGGGAGGGCCAGGAGACCCAGTACTTC	CASSSPLGREGQETQYF	NA	TRBV7-9	TRBJ2-5	TRBD2
TGTGCCAGCAGCTTAGATACCGGGAATCATGAGCAGTTCTTC	CASSLDTGNHEQFF	NA	TRBV11-3	TRBJ2-1	NA
TGCGCCAGCAGCCAACAGGGGGCGAAAAAGTACGAGCAGTACTTC	CASSQQGAKKYEQYF	NA	TRBV4-1	TRBJ2-7	TRBD1
TGTGCCAGCAGCCAAGATCAAAGGAGGGCTGACGATGGCTACACCTTC	CASSQDQRRADDGYTF	NA	TRBV14	TRBJ1-2	NA
TGTGCCACCAGTGACCGTAGCGGGCTGTTGGATGAGCAGTTCTTC	CATSDRSGLLDEQFF	NA	TRBV24-1	TRBJ2-1	TRBD2
TGTGCCAGCAGTTTGGGTAGCGGGAGGGCCAGGGGTTACAATGAGCAGTTCTTC	CASSLGSGRARGYNEQFF	NA	TRBV28	TRBJ2-1	TRBD2
TGTGCCAGCAGTTTAACAGGGACAAGAGGGTACTTC	CASSLTGTRGYF	NA	TRBV12-3/TRBV12-4	TRBJ2-7	NA
TGTGCCAGCAGCTTAGCTGATCCACTAGATACGCAGTATTTT	CASSLADPLDTQYF	NA	TRBV7-2	TRBJ2-3	NA
TGTGCCAGCAGCTTAAGGGGGCAGAACAATCAGCCCCAGCATTTT	CASSLRGQNNQPQHF	NA	TRBV7-2	TRBJ1-5	TRBD1
TGTGCCAGCAGCGTAGAGGGGTTCCGGAACACTGAAGCTTTCTTT	CASSVEGFRNTEAFF	NA	TRBV9	TRBJ1-1	NA
TGTGCCAGCAGTCCAAACTATGGCTACACCTTC	CASSPNYGYTF	NA	TRBV28	TRBJ1-2	NA
TGCAGCGCCGCACAGGGTAACGAGCAGTACTTC	CSAAQGNEQYF	NA	TRBV29-1	TRBJ2-7	NA
TGCGCCAGCAGCCAAGATCAGGGGGCGGGGGAGCAGTACTTC	CASSQDQGAGEQYF	NA	TRBV4-1	TRBJ2-7	TRBD1
TGTGCCTGGAGTGTACTGGCCGGGGGTGGGTATGGCTACACCTTC	CAWSVLAGGGYGYTF	once	TRBV30	TRBJ1-2	NA
TGTGCCAGCAGCTTAGAGGGGGCTGAGCAGTACTTC	CASSLEGAEQYF	NA	TRBV5-4	TRBJ2-7	TRBD1
TGCGCCAGCGGCGGGGTGAACACTGAAGCTTTCTTT	CASGGVNTEAFF	NA	TRBV4-1	TRBJ1-1	NA
TGTGCCAGTCGGACAGGGTTTAATCAGCCCCAGCATTTT	CASRTGFNQPQHF	NA	TRBV19	TRBJ1-5	TRBD1
TGCGCCAGCAGCCAAGAACCGGGTAACACTGAAGCTTTCTTT	CASSQEPGNTEAFF	NA	TRBV4-3	TRBJ1-1	NA
TGTGCCAGCAGCTTTTTTGGGAGCCTCACCGAGGAAGAGCAGTACTTC	CASSFFGSLTEEEQYF	NA	TRBV5-4	TRBJ2-7	NA
TGTGCCAGCAGCTTAGGGGCAGGGATGGGTAGTGAGACCCAGTACTTC	CASSLGAGMGSETQYF	once	TRBV7-2	TRBJ2-5	NA
TGTGCCACCAAACCATATGGACAGGAAGCTTTCTTT	CATKPYGQEAFF	NA	TRBV11-2	TRBJ1-1	NA
TGTGCCACCGCGTCACCTATAGGGGAAAACTATGGCTACACCTTC	CATASPIGENYGYTF	NA	TRBV24-1	TRBJ1-2	NA
TGCGCCAGCAGCTTGGTGGTGACTAGCGGGGCTCTCGAGCAGTACTTC	CASSLVVTSGALEQYF	NA	TRBV5-1	TRBJ2-7	TRBD2
TGTGCCAGCAGCTCGGTTGGCCTAGCGCTCTACGAGCAGTACTTC	CASSSVGLALYEQYF	NA	TRBV7-9	TRBJ2-7	NA
TGTGCCAGCAGCTTAGCTCGGGGGCAGTATTTT	CASSLARGQYF	once	TRBV11-2	TRBJ2-3	NA